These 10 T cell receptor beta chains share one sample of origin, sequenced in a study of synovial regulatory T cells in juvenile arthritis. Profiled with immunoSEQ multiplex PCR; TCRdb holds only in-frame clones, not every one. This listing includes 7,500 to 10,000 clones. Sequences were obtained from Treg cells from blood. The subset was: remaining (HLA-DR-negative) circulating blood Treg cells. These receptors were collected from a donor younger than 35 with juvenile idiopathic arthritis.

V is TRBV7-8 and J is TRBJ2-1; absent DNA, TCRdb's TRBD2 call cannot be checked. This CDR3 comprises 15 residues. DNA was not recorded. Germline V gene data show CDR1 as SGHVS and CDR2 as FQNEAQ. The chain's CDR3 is CASSRGIGAYNEQFF.

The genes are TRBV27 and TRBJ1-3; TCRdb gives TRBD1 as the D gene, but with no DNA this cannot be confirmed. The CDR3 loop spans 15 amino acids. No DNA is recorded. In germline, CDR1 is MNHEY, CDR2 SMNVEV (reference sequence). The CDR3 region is CASSFSGRGGNTIYF.

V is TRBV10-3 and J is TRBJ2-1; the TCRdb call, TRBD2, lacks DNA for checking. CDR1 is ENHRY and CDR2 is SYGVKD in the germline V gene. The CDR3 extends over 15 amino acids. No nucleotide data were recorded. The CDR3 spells CAISGSSASGRRQFF.

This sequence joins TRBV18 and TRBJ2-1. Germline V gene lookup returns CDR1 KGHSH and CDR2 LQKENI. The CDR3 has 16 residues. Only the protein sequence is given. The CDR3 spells CASSPPYTGPNNEQFF.

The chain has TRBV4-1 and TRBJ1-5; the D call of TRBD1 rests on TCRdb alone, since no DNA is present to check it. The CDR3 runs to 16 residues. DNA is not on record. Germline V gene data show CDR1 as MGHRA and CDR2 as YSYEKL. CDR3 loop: CASSQFKGQGGQPQHF.

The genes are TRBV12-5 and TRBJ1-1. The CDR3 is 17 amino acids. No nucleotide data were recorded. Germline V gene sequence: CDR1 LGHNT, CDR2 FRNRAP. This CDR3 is CASVTRGLSAKDTEAFF.

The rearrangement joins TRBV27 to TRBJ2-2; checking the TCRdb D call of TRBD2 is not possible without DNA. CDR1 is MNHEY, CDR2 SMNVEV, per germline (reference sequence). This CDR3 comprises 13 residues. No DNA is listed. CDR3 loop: CASSLPEGGELFF.

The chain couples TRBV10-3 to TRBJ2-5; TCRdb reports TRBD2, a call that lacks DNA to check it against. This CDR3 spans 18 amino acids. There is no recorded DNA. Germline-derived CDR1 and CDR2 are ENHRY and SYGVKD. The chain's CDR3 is CAISESLRGSGPKETQYF.

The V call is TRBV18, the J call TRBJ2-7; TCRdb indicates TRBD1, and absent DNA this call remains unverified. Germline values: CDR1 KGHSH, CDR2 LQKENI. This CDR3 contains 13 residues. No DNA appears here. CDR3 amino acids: CASSPRDIYEQYF.

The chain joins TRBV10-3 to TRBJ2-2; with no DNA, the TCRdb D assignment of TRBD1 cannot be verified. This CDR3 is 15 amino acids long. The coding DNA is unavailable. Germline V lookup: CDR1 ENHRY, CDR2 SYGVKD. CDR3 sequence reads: CAIPRGTANTGELFF.